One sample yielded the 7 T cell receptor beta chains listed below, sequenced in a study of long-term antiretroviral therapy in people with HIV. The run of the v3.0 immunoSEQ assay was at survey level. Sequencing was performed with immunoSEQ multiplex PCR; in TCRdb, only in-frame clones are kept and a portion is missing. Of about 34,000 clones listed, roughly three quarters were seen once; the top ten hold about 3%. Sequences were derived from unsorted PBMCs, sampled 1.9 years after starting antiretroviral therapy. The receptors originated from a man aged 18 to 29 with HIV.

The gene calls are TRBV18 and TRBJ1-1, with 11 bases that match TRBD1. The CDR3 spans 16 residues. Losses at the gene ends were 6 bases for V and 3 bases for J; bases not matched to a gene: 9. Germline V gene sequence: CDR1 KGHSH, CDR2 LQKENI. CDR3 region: CASSRTGGRGDTEAFF. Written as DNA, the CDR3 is TGTGCCAGCTCTCGGACAGGGGGCAGGGGGGACACTGAAGCTTTCTTT.

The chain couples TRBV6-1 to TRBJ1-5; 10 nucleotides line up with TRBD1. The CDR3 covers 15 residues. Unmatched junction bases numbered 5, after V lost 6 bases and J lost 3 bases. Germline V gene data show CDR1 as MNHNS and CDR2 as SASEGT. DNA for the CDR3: TGTGCCAGCAGATGGGGACAGGGGAACAATCAGCCCCAGCATTTT. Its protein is CASRWGQGNNQPQHF.

The CDR3 spells CASSEGDFYNEQFF. The CDR3, as DNA: TGTGCCAGCAGTGAGGGGGACTTCTACAATGAGCAGTTCTTC. The V call is TRBV6-1, the J call TRBJ2-1; possible D gene TRBD2, 6 bases. There are 14 residues in the CDR3. Germline V gene data show CDR1 as MNHNS and CDR2 as SASEGT. Trimming took 3 bases from V and 3 from J, leaving 9 bases between them.

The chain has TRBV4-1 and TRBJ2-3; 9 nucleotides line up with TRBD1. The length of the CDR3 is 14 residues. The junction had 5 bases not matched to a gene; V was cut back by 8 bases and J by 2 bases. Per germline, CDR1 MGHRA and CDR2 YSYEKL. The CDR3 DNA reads TGCGCCAGCGAAGACAGGGGGAACACAGATACGCAGTATTTT. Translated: CASEDRGNTDTQYF.

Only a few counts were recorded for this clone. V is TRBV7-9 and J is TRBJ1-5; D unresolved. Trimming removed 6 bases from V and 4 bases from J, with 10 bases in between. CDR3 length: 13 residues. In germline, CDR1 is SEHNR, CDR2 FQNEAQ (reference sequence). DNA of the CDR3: TGTGCCAGCAGTCCGGACGGGAATCAGCCCCAGCATTTT. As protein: CASSPDGNQPQHF. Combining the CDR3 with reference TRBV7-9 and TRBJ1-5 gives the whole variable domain DTGVSQNPRHKITKRGQNVTFRCDPISEHNRLYWYRQTLGQGPEFLTYFQNEAQLEKSRLLSDRFSAERPKGSFSTLEIQRTEQGDSAMYLCASSPDGNQPQHFGDGTRLSIL.

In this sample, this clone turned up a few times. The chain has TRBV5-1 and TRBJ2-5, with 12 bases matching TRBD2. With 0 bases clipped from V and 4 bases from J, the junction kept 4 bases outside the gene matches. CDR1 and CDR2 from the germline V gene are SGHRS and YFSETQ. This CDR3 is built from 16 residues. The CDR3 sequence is CASSLESSGGGETQYF. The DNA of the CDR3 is TGCGCCAGCAGCTTGGAATCTAGCGGGGGGGGAGAGACCCAGTACTTC.

The DNA of the CDR3 is TGTGCCAGCTCACCAGGGCCGGGGGACACTGAAGCTTTCTTT. Protein product: CASSPGPGDTEAFF. The chain couples TRBV18 to TRBJ1-1, with D tentatively TRBD1 (5 bases). Germline CDR1 is KGHSH and CDR2 is LQKENI. The CDR3 loop spans 14 amino acids. V gave up 2 bases and J gave up 3 bases, with 10 bases separating them.